The sequence of this TCR beta chain was determined in a study of cytomegalovirus exposure and HLA in healthy donors. On the study more broadly: Most genotyped donors, over 70% of more than 300, had Caucasian-associated genetic ancestry.

In the PCR, 60 Vbeta and 13 Jbeta primers were used. Assay: immunoSEQ multiplex PCR; the TCRdb copy retains only in-frame clones and omits some. The sample records roughly 130,000 clones, approximately 74% being singletons. As regards this clone: Its antigen is still unknown.

Study-level points and caveats: Analyzed later, association rates of TCRs varied across HLA loci, with DRB1 most and HLA-C fewest.

Looked up from germline, CDR1 is LNHDA and CDR2 is SQIVND (reference sequence). Unmatched junction bases numbered 5, after V lost 6 bases and J lost 0 bases. This CDR3 comprises 15 residues. The chain combines TRBV19 with TRBJ1-1, with 9 bases lining up with TRBD1. This TCR derives from a man in his forties in good health and CMV-seropositive. The sample was PBMCs. The CDR3 nucleotides read TGTGCCAGTAGAACAGGGGGCAGGGTGAACACTGAAGCTTTCTTT. Translating it yields CASRTGGRVNTEAFF.